This TCR beta chain comes out of a study of early T cells in non-severe SARS-CoV-2 infection. Study overall: The chains were unpaired, and the sequenced material was bulk RNA from unsorted whole blood. Study-level points and caveats: Private and CD4 specificities were missed by VDJdb matching, which favored anti-spike CD8 responses.

TCRdb fed the 5' RACE reads into MiXCR, producing one record per CDR3 protein. The data show fewer than 100,000 distinct CDR3 sequences, 8.5% to 10% seen once. This clonotype occurred many times. What it binds is not known. The length of the CDR3 is 12 residues. The germline CDR1 and CDR2 sequences are DFQATT and SNEGSKA (reference sequence). Trimming left V 3 bases short and J 2 bases short, with 8 bases between. The rearrangement joins TRBV20-1 to TRBJ2-7; maybe TRBD2 (5 bases). Sequencing was carried out using whole blood. The clonotype comes from an adult who was a healthcare worker with PCR-confirmed SARS-CoV-2 infection or an uninfected control (not recorded which). The CDR3 reads CSASDGTYEQYF. The CDR3 DNA sequence: TGCAGTGCTAGCGACGGGACCTACGAGCAGTACTTC.